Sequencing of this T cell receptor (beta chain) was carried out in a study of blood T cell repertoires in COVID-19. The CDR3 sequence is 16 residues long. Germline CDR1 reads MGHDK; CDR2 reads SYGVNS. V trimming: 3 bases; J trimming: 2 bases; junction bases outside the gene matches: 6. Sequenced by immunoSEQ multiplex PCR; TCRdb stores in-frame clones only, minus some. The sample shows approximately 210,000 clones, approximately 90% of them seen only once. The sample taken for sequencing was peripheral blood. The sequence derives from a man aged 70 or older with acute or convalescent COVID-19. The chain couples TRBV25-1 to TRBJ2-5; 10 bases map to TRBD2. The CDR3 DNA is TGTGCCAGCAGTGATGAGCTAGCGGGAGTTCAAGAGACCCAGTACTTC. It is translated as CASSDELAGVQETQYF.